This record looks at one TCR beta chain sequence and its context. Germline V gene sequence: CDR1 SEHNR, CDR2 FQNEAQ (reference sequence). V lost 1 base to trimming and J lost 5 bases, with 6 bases between them. The CDR3 has 12 residues. Some clones are missing from TCRdb's copy, which holds only in-frame ones; the method was immunoSEQ multiplex PCR. The table lists roughly 150,000 clones, 92% of them singletons. The data stem from a study of control samples from healthy donors and cancer patients. Sequencing was done on a sample of blood. The chain has TRBV7-9 and TRBJ2-7; possible D gene TRBD2, 5 bases. The clonotype originates from a woman aged 25 to 39 in good health. CDR3 sequence reads: CASSLDGNEQYF. DNA of the CDR3: TGTGCCAGCAGCTTAGACGGGAACGAGCAGTACTTC.